These T cell receptor beta chains were read from a single sample in a study of T-cell reconstitution after alpha-beta-depleted transplantation in children. TCRdb reprocessed the PCR reads via MiXCR and lists one record per CDR3 protein. The table includes more than 300,000 distinct CDR3 sequences, 15% to 20% detected once. The input for sequencing was PBMCs, mostly from graft donor cells, taken 360 days after TCRalphabeta/CD19-depleted stem cell transplant. The receptors derive from a male patient aged 2-10 years who had a stem cell transplant for acute lymphoblastic leukemia, so the T cells may come from the graft donor. The CDR3 runs from the conserved cysteine through the conserved F or W. D genes are given only for firm matches. Rows may omit the clone size; those that give it use once, few, many or a size class.

V gene	J gene	clone size	D gene	CDR3 DNA	CDR3 protein
TRBV10-3	TRBJ1-5	.	.	TGTGCCATCAGTGACGGGGCAGACAATCAGCCCCAGCATTTT	CAISDGADNQPQHF
TRBV4-1	TRBJ1-4	few	.	TGCGCCAGCAGCCAAGAAGGGGGTATGGATGAAAAACTGTTTTTT	CASSQEGGMDEKLFF
TRBV4-1	TRBJ2-1	many	.	TGCGCCAGCAGCCTGGGACAAATTCTTTACAATGAGCAGTTCTTC	CASSLGQILYNEQFF
TRBV5-1	TRBJ2-5	few	.	TGCGCCAGCAGCTTGGAGTCTCAGGGGACCCAGTACTTC	CASSLESQGTQYF
TRBV15	TRBJ2-7	.	.	TGTGCCACCAGCCCCGAGGCCAGATCCTACGAGCAGTACTTC	CATSPEARSYEQYF
TRBV3-1	TRBJ2-6	few	.	TGTGCCAGCAGCCTCACTCCTCTCAACGTCCTGACTTTC	CASSLTPLNVLTF
TRBV10-3	TRBJ1-4	.	.	TGTGCCATCTCAACAACAACTAATGAAAAACTGTTTTTT	CAISTTTNEKLFF
TRBV14	TRBJ2-2	.	.	TGTGCCAGCAGCCAAGTTATGAGAACCGGGGAGCTGTTTTTT	CASSQVMRTGELFF
TRBV5-1	TRBJ2-1	.	TRBD2	TGCGCCAGCAGCTTGGGAGGGACTAGCAGGAGGAATGAGCAGTTCTTC	CASSLGGTSRRNEQFF
TRBV28	TRBJ2-3	few	.	TGTGCCAGCATCGCAGGGGGGCGGGATACGCAGTATTTT	CASIAGGRDTQYF
TRBV4-1	TRBJ2-2	.	TRBD1	TGCGCCAGCAGCCAGGGCCCGGGACAGGGTTCCGGGGAGCTGTTTTTT	CASSQGPGQGSGELFF
TRBV2	TRBJ2-5	many	TRBD2	TGTGCCAGCAGTGTTGCGGGAGGGACGACCCAGTACTTC	CASSVAGGTTQYF
TRBV20-1	TRBJ2-2	.	.	TGCAGTGCGTTCAGCGGCCCGAACACCGGGGAGCTGTTTTTT	CSAFSGPNTGELFF
TRBV28	TRBJ2-1	.	TRBD2	TGTGCCAGCAGCCGACCCAGCGGGAGTCTCAATGAGCAGTTCTTC	CASSRPSGSLNEQFF
TRBV27	TRBJ2-7	few	TRBD1	TGTGCCAGCAGTTTATCGTGGACAGGATCCTACGAGCAGTACTTC	CASSLSWTGSYEQYF
TRBV7-9	TRBJ1-1	many	.	TGTGCCAGCAGCTTAGCGAGGGGAACGCTTGGAGCTTTCTTT	CASSLARGTLGAFF
TRBV12-3/TRBV12-4	TRBJ2-1	few	TRBD2	TGTGCCAGCAGTGCGGGACTAGCGACCCACAATGAGCAGTTCTTC	CASSAGLATHNEQFF
TRBV2	TRBJ2-7	few	.	TGTGCCAGCAAATTGGGTCCACCAGGGGCGTTCTACGAGCAGTACTTC	CASKLGPPGAFYEQYF
TRBV5-1	TRBJ2-6	many	.	TGCGCCAGCAGCTTGCGGGGGGACAGTCTCCGCTCTGGGGCCAACGTCCTGACTTTC	CASSLRGDSLRSGANVLTF
TRBV12-3/TRBV12-4	TRBJ2-5	.	TRBD2	TGTGCCAGCAGTTCCCACGCAGCGGGAGGGCCGGGGGAGACCCAGTACTTC	CASSSHAAGGPGETQYF
TRBV28	TRBJ2-1	few	.	TGTGCCAGCAGCTTGACCTATGATGAGCAGTTCTTC	CASSLTYDEQFF
TRBV5-4	TRBJ2-2	few	TRBD1	TGTGCCTCAACATCCCGGGACAGGGGGACCGGGGAGCTGTTTTTT	CASTSRDRGTGELFF
TRBV19	TRBJ2-7	few	.	TGTGCCAGTAGCCCCCGGAGGGCCTACGAGCAGTACTTC	CASSPRRAYEQYF
TRBV11-2	TRBJ2-5	.	.	TGTGCCAGCAGCTTAGGGGGAAACGGGCCAGAGGAGACCCAGTACTTC	CASSLGGNGPEETQYF
TRBV15	TRBJ2-7	few	TRBD1	TGTGCCACCAGCAGAGCGCTAACAGGGGCCCTATACGAGCAGTACTTC	CATSRALTGALYEQYF
TRBV13	TRBJ2-7	.	TRBD2	TGTGCCAGCAGCTTAGGGGTGCTAGCGGGAAACTACGAGCAGTACTTC	CASSLGVLAGNYEQYF
TRBV6-1	TRBJ2-3	few	TRBD2	TGTGCCAGCATAAGCGGGAGCCTTCATAGCACAGATACGCAGTATTTT	CASISGSLHSTDTQYF
TRBV4-3	TRBJ1-2	.	.	TGCGCCAGCAGCCAAGATCCCTCGCTTGGCTATGGCTACACCTTC	CASSQDPSLGYGYTF
TRBV7-9	TRBJ2-1	.	.	TGTGCCAGCAGCTCCTATGTTGGCGCCTCCTACAATGAGCAGTTCTTC	CASSSYVGASYNEQFF
TRBV5-1	TRBJ1-6	.	TRBD1	TGCGCCAGCAGGGGGGCCGGGACAGGGACCAAAGGGCCCCTCCACTTT	CASRGAGTGTKGPLHF
TRBV30	TRBJ2-1	.	.	TGTGCCTGGAGTCCGCAGTACTCCAATGAGCAGTTCTTC	CAWSPQYSNEQFF
TRBV28	TRBJ2-5	.	.	TGTGCCAGCAGTTTATTGGTCTCTGGCGGCCCACAACGGGAGACCCAGTACTTC	CASSLLVSGGPQRETQYF
TRBV28	TRBJ2-3	.	.	TGTGCCAGCAGGGAGCGGATTTCCACAGATACGCAGTATTTT	CASRERISTDTQYF
TRBV20-1	TRBJ2-3	once	.	TGCAGTGCCTCCGCATACGCAGATACGCAGTATTTT	CSASAYADTQYF
TRBV4-1	TRBJ1-5	.	.	TGCGCCAGCAGCCAAGACGGTCGAGGGGCGGGTAATCAGCCCCAGCATTTT	CASSQDGRGAGNQPQHF
TRBV12-3/TRBV12-4	TRBJ2-7	few	.	TGTGCCAGCAGATCGGGTGAGGGTTACGAGCAGTACTTC	CASRSGEGYEQYF
TRBV29-1	TRBJ2-1	many	.	TGCAGCGTTAAAAGTTTTTCCTACAATGAGCAGTTCTTC	CSVKSFSYNEQFF
TRBV6-5	TRBJ2-2	.	TRBD1	TGTGCCAGCAGTTACTTAAGTGGGACAGGGCCCGGGGAGCTGTTTTTT	CASSYLSGTGPGELFF
TRBV29-1	TRBJ2-7	few	.	TGCAGCGTTGTCAGGGGTGACGAGCAGTACTTC	CSVVRGDEQYF
TRBV29-1	TRBJ2-7	many	.	TGCAGCGGGTGGCAGGGTCCGGACGAGCAGTACTTC	CSGWQGPDEQYF
TRBV20-1	TRBJ2-7	few	.	TGCAGTGCTACAGATCTCCCCTACGAGCAGTACTTC	CSATDLPYEQYF
TRBV6-1	TRBJ2-1	few	.	TGTGCCAGCCAGGGACCAGGGGGGTGGAATGAGCAGTTCTTC	CASQGPGGWNEQFF
TRBV4-3	TRBJ2-3	.	.	TGCGCCAGCAGCCAAGGGCGTGCGATCACAGATACGCAGTATTTT	CASSQGRAITDTQYF
TRBV4-3	TRBJ2-7	few	TRBD2	TGCGCCAGCAGCCAAGAGTTTACTAGCGCTATATACGAGCAGTACTTC	CASSQEFTSAIYEQYF
TRBV11-1	TRBJ2-7	.	.	TGTGCCAGCAGCTCTGAAAGTGTGGCCTACGAGCAGTACTTC	CASSSESVAYEQYF
TRBV12-3/TRBV12-4	TRBJ2-5	.	.	TGTGCCAGCAGGGGACACCCTCGGGAGACCCAGTACTTC	CASRGHPRETQYF
TRBV6-2/TRBV6-3	TRBJ1-4	.	.	TGTGCCAGCAGGGACGGACAGAACAACGAAAAACTGTTTTTT	CASRDGQNNEKLFF
TRBV11-2	TRBJ2-3	.	.	TGTGCCAGCAGCTTAGATCAGGGCTACGGCACAGATACGCAGTATTTT	CASSLDQGYGTDTQYF
TRBV4-3	TRBJ1-1	few	TRBD1	TGCGCCAGCAGCCAAGCTTACGTCCAGGGGGCTGAAACTGAAGCTTTCTTT	CASSQAYVQGAETEAFF
TRBV27	TRBJ2-3	.	TRBD2	TGTGCCAGCAGGCTAGCGGGAGTAGATACGCAGTATTTT	CASRLAGVDTQYF
TRBV28	TRBJ2-5	few	.	TGTGCCAGCAGTTTAGCTTCAGGCCACCAAGAGACCCAGTACTTC	CASSLASGHQETQYF
TRBV12-3/TRBV12-4	TRBJ1-1	.	TRBD1	TGTGCCAGCAGTCCTTCCCGGACAGGGAACACTGAAGCTTTCTTT	CASSPSRTGNTEAFF
TRBV7-9	TRBJ2-6	.	.	TGTGCCAGCAGAGCTGGGGCCAACGTCCTGACTTTC	CASRAGANVLTF
TRBV5-4	TRBJ1-1	few	.	TGTGCCAGCAGCTTGGACAGCCTAGAAGCTTTCTTT	CASSLDSLEAFF
TRBV20-1	TRBJ2-7	many	TRBD2	TGCAGTGCTCGGACTAGCGGGAGAGGGCACGAGCAGTACTTC	CSARTSGRGHEQYF